The rows below give T cell receptor beta chains drawn from one sample of a study of molecular identifiers for immune sequencing clone quantification. TCRdb passed the PCR reads through MiXCR, listing each CDR3 protein once. The sample records approximately 590,000 distinct CDR3 sequences, around 25% being singletons. Sequencing was done on a sample of naive CD8+ T cells from blood, with Jurkat cell RNA spiked in. Every receptor here comes from a human donor in good health. Some libraries in this study had Jurkat cell RNA spiked in. Each CDR3 is given with its conserved first and last residue. The D gene is left open where the match is weak. Clone size is shown for a subset of rows, as once, few, many or a class of expanded clone.

NA | TRBJ1-1 | few | TRBV6-5 | TGTGCCAGCAGTCCCAAGATGGGGGGCTGGGACACTGAAGCTTTCTTT | CASSPKMGGWDTEAFF
NA | TRBJ1-5 | NA | TRBV27 | TGTGCCAGCAGTTTATCGGGAGGCAGGAATAATCAGCCCCAGCATTTT | CASSLSGGRNNQPQHF
NA | TRBJ1-5 | many | TRBV7-2 | TGTGCCAGCAGCTTCAGCCCCATGGATCAGCCCCAGCATTTT | CASSFSPMDQPQHF
TRBD2 | TRBJ2-3 | many | TRBV25-1 | TGTGCCAGCAGTGAACTACTAGCGGATTACACAGATACGCAGTATTTT | CASSELLADYTDTQYF
NA | TRBJ1-6 | NA | TRBV13 | TGTGCCAGCAGCGCCCGACCTTCCTATAATTCACCCCTCCACTTT | CASSARPSYNSPLHF
NA | TRBJ1-1 | few | TRBV7-6 | TGTGCCAGCAGCTTAGTCCGGGAGGTCGGCTCCACTGAAGCTTTCTTT | CASSLVREVGSTEAFF
TRBD2 | TRBJ2-7 | many | TRBV28 | TGTGCCAGCAGGGGGCTAGCGGGAGGGTACGAGCAGTACTTC | CASRGLAGGYEQYF
NA | TRBJ1-1 | many | TRBV6-5 | TGTGCCAGCGCCCTAATGTCGGCCCCCAACACTGAAGCTTTCTTT | CASALMSAPNTEAFF
TRBD1 | TRBJ1-5 | NA | TRBV12-3/TRBV12-4 | TGTGCCAGCAGTGTTACAGGGGGAGGCAATCAGCCCCAGCATTTT | CASSVTGGGNQPQHF
TRBD1 | TRBJ2-1 | NA | TRBV4-3 | TGCGCCAGCAGCCAAGAAAACGACAGGGGAATTTACAATGAGCAGTTCTTC | CASSQENDRGIYNEQFF
NA | TRBJ2-5 | NA | TRBV19 | TGTGCCAGTAGCGAAACAGGGACCCAGTACTTC | CASSETGTQYF
TRBD2 | TRBJ2-7 | NA | TRBV13 | TGTGCCAGCAGCTCCCGAGGTAGCGGGGCCCGGGAGCAGTACTTC | CASSSRGSGAREQYF
NA | TRBJ1-5 | NA | TRBV27 | TGTGCCAGCAGTTTGCAGTCTGGCAATCAGCCCCAGCATTTT | CASSLQSGNQPQHF
NA | TRBJ2-5 | many | TRBV2 | TGTGCCAGCAGTGAACGGTCAGGGGGGCATCCGTACCAAGAGACCCAGTACTTC | CASSERSGGHPYQETQYF
TRBD1 | TRBJ2-7 | NA | TRBV28 | TGTGCCAGCAGTTTCCTCACCTCCGGGACAGGGGGCATCGAGCAGTACTTC | CASSFLTSGTGGIEQYF
NA | TRBJ1-5 | many | TRBV6-2/TRBV6-3 | TGTGCCAGCACGTTGTCGTGGGGGGTGGATCAGCCCCAGCATTTT | CASTLSWGVDQPQHF
NA | TRBJ2-5 | few | TRBV6-2/TRBV6-3 | TGTGCCAGCAGCCCTTGGAAGGGGCCCGTTTCAGGAGAGACCCAGTACTTC | CASSPWKGPVSGETQYF
NA | TRBJ2-7 | few | TRBV5-1 | TGCGCCAGCAGTATTGGGGCGGATTACGAGCAGTACTTC | CASSIGADYEQYF
TRBD1 | TRBJ2-3 | NA | TRBV4-1 | TGCGCCAGCAGCCAAGGCCGCCGGGGACAGGGTGGGGCAGATACGCAGTATTTT | CASSQGRRGQGGADTQYF
NA | TRBJ1-6 | many | TRBV28 | TGTGCCAGCAGTCTAGACCAGTATAATTCACCCCTCCACTTT | CASSLDQYNSPLHF
NA | TRBJ2-1 | NA | TRBV7-6 | TGTGCCAGCAGCCCCCGCGGCGGGGACTCCTACAATGAGCAGTTCTTC | CASSPRGGDSYNEQFF
NA | TRBJ1-1 | NA | TRBV5-4 | TGTGCCAGTTCCATTCACGAAAACACTGAAGCTTTCTTT | CASSIHENTEAFF
TRBD2 | TRBJ2-5 | NA | TRBV12-5 | TGTGCTAGTGGGACCACTAGCGGGAGTGGGGAGACCCAGTACTTC | CASGTTSGSGETQYF
NA | TRBJ1-4 | NA | TRBV27 | TGTGCCAGCAGAAAAACAGGGATTAGGCAGGAAAAACTGTTTTTT | CASRKTGIRQEKLFF
NA | TRBJ1-3 | NA | TRBV2 | TGTGCCAGCAGTGAAGCGCTCGGGGGGACTGGAAACACCATATATTTT | CASSEALGGTGNTIYF
TRBD1 | TRBJ1-4 | many | TRBV4-3 | TGCGCCAGCAGCCAAGGGCCGACCGAGACAGGGGAAAAACTGTTTTTT | CASSQGPTETGEKLFF
NA | TRBJ1-2 | NA | TRBV7-8 | TGTGCCAGCAGTCCATTCCTTGTGGACTCTAACTATGGCTACACCTTC | CASSPFLVDSNYGYTF
NA | TRBJ1-1 | NA | TRBV15 | TGTGCCACCAGCTCTGAAAAAATCACTGAAGCTTTCTTT | CATSSEKITEAFF
NA | TRBJ1-6 | many | TRBV5-4 | TGTGCCAGCAGTTCTGACAGGAGCTCACCCCTCCACTTT | CASSSDRSSPLHF
TRBD1 | TRBJ1-5 | NA | TRBV27 | TGTGCCAGCAGTTTGGCCAGGGGGCCGAGTCCGCCCCAGCATTTT | CASSLARGPSPPQHF
NA | TRBJ1-3 | few | TRBV21-1 | TGTGCCAGCAGCAATGGGGCGGGGGACCCCTCTGGAAACACCATATATTTT | CASSNGAGDPSGNTIYF
NA | TRBJ2-2 | NA | TRBV27 | TGTGCCAGCAGTACACAGGGCCCCTTGAGTCCCGGGGAGCTGTTTTTT | CASSTQGPLSPGELFF
NA | TRBJ1-6 | many | TRBV27 | TGTGCCAGCAGTTTGATCCCGGACAGATATAATTCACCCCTCCACTTT | CASSLIPDRYNSPLHF
NA | TRBJ2-5 | many | TRBV6-2/TRBV6-3 | TGTGCCAGCAGTTACGTGGGACGAGAGACCCAGTACTTC | CASSYVGRETQYF
NA | TRBJ2-1 | once | TRBV6-2/TRBV6-3 | TGTGCCAGCAGTTTTGGAAGCTACAATGATCAGTTCTTC | CASSFGSYNDQFF
NA | TRBJ2-2 | once | TRBV28 | TGTGCCTGCAGTTTGCCCCACACAGCCGGGGAGCTGTTTTTT | CACSLPHTAGELFF
TRBD2 | TRBJ2-1 | NA | TRBV9 | TGTGCCAGCAGCGTAGGCGGGAGGGCCGGGTCTGAGCAGTTCTTC | CASSVGGRAGSEQFF
NA | TRBJ2-6 | NA | TRBV9 | TGTGCCAGTGAGGCCTCTGGGGCCAACGTCCTGACTTTC | CASEASGANVLTF
TRBD1 | TRBJ1-6 | NA | TRBV30 | TGTGCCTGGAACGGACAGGGGAACCTTCCCCTCCACTTT | CAWNGQGNLPLHF
TRBD1 | TRBJ1-4 | NA | TRBV7-9 | TGTGCCAGCAGCCCCCGGGACAGGGGCCGTAATGAAAAACTGGTTTTT | CASSPRDRGRNEKLVF
TRBD1 | TRBJ1-1 | few | TRBV7-9 | TGTGCCAGCAGCCCACCCCTGGGCGGGACAGGGAACACTGAAGCTTTCTTT | CASSPPLGGTGNTEAFF
TRBD1 | TRBJ1-5 | NA | TRBV27 | TGTGCCAGCAGTTTATACGCTGGACAGGGCCTCCAGCCCCAGCATTTT | CASSLYAGQGLQPQHF
TRBD1 | TRBJ1-2 | NA | TRBV7-9 | TGTGCCAGCAGCTTAGGGAGAGACAGGGGCGTATATGGCTACACCTTC | CASSLGRDRGVYGYTF
TRBD1 | TRBJ1-1 | NA | TRBV5-1 | TGCGCCAGCAGCTCCCTCTGGACAGGGATGAGCACTGAAGCTTTCTTT | CASSSLWTGMSTEAFF
NA | TRBJ2-7 | many | TRBV27 | TGTGCCAGCAAACCGGGACCGAGTCTCTCCTACGAGCAGTACTTC | CASKPGPSLSYEQYF
NA | TRBJ2-6 | few | TRBV27 | TGTGCCAGCAGTTTAACCCTCCCTGGGGCCAACGTCCTGACTTTC | CASSLTLPGANVLTF
NA | TRBJ2-5 | many | TRBV21-1 | TGTGCCAGCAGCATAGCGGGACGAGAGACCCAGTACTTC | CASSIAGRETQYF
TRBD1 | TRBJ2-7 | few | TRBV10-2 | TGCGCCAGCAGTGCCGACAGGGCCTCCTACGAGCAGTACTTC | CASSADRASYEQYF
NA | TRBJ1-1 | once | TRBV3-1 | TGTGCCAGCAGCCGACGACACAGCAACCCGAACACTGAAGCTTTCTTT | CASSRRHSNPNTEAFF
NA | TRBJ1-2 | NA | TRBV12-3/TRBV12-4 | TGTGCCAGCAGCGTGGCCAATATGGCTAACTATGGCTACACCTTC | CASSVANMANYGYTF
TRBD1 | TRBJ1-5 | NA | TRBV11-2 | TGTGCCAGCGGCTCTCCGGACAGGAACTATAGCAATCAGCCCCAGCATTTT | CASGSPDRNYSNQPQHF
NA | TRBJ2-4 | many | TRBV5-5 | TGTGCCAGCAGCTTGGAGGGGCCTCTTCAAAACATTCAGTACTTC | CASSLEGPLQNIQYF
NA | TRBJ2-3 | many | TRBV28 | TGTGCCAGCAGTCCGTTCATCATGCTGGCGGCCACAGATACGCAGTATTTT | CASSPFIMLAATDTQYF
TRBD1 | TRBJ1-1 | NA | TRBV6-5 | TGTGCCAGCAGTTACACGGACAGGCTCGCTGAAGCTTTCTTT | CASSYTDRLAEAFF
NA | TRBJ2-6 | many | TRBV5-4 | TGTGCCAGCAGCAAAAGGGGGGGAGCCTTTGTGGAGGCCAACGTCCTGACTTTC | CASSKRGGAFVEANVLTF
TRBD1 | TRBJ2-7 | NA | TRBV20-1 | TGCAGTGCTAGGATAGCAGGGGGCGATCCCTACGAGCAGTACTTC | CSARIAGGDPYEQYF
NA | TRBJ1-2 | few | TRBV6-2/TRBV6-3 | TGTGCCAGCAGTTACCCAGATGGCTACACCTTC | CASSYPDGYTF
NA | TRBJ1-1 | many | TRBV12-3/TRBV12-4 | TGTGCCAGCGTCTGGGGGCGGCACACTGAAGCTTTCTTT | CASVWGRHTEAFF
NA | TRBJ2-3 | once | TRBV3-1 | TGTGCCAGCAGCCATCGTGACCCGGCTAGCACAGCTCCGCCGTATTTT | CASSHRDPASTAPPYF
NA | TRBJ2-7 | NA | TRBV11-2 | TGTGCCAGCACCCAAGTGGTTGGGACCTACGAGCAGTACTTC | CASTQVVGTYEQYF